These T cell receptor beta chains were read from a single sample in a study of identical twins' blood T cells. One entry per CDR3 protein results from TCRdb running MiXCR on the 5' RACE reads. Of a few hundred thousand distinct CDR3 sequences listed, over 25% are singletons. Sequencing input: PBMCs. The receptors were gathered from a woman between 18 and 50 years old in good health. The CDR3 runs from the conserved cysteine through the conserved F or W. The D gene is left open where the match is weak. Only some rows state a clone size, as once, few, many or a class for expanded clones.

d_gene: NA
abundance: few
v_gene: TRBV5-1
j_gene: TRBJ1-1
CDR3nt: TGCGCCAGCAGCTTGCGCCAGCGCACTGAAGCTTTCTTT
CDR3aa: CASSLRQRTEAFF

d_gene: TRBD2
abundance: NA
v_gene: TRBV20-1
j_gene: TRBJ2-1
CDR3nt: TGCAGTGCTGATGGGACTAGCGCCTGCAATGAGCAGTTCTTC
CDR3aa: CSADGTSACNEQFF

d_gene: NA
abundance: few
v_gene: TRBV20-1
j_gene: TRBJ1-5
CDR3nt: TGCAGTGCCCGGGACATACAAAATCAGCCCCAGCATTTT
CDR3aa: CSARDIQNQPQHF

d_gene: TRBD1
abundance: many
v_gene: TRBV7-9
j_gene: TRBJ1-3
CDR3nt: TGTGCCAGCAGCGGACGACAGGGAGACTACTCTGGAAACACCATATATTTT
CDR3aa: CASSGRQGDYSGNTIYF

d_gene: NA
abundance: many
v_gene: TRBV12-5
j_gene: TRBJ1-1
CDR3nt: TGTGCTAGTGGTCCGGAACAGGGATCCACTGAAGCTTTCTTT
CDR3aa: CASGPEQGSTEAFF

d_gene: NA
abundance: few
v_gene: TRBV27
j_gene: TRBJ1-6
CDR3nt: TGTGCCAGCACCTCCGGGGCAATGAATTCACCCCTCCACTTT
CDR3aa: CASTSGAMNSPLHF

d_gene: NA
abundance: NA
v_gene: TRBV7-2
j_gene: TRBJ1-2
CDR3nt: TGTGCCAGCAGCTTAGGGGTTTACCAGGGCGGCTACACCTTC
CDR3aa: CASSLGVYQGGYTF

d_gene: NA
abundance: many
v_gene: TRBV12-3/TRBV12-4
j_gene: TRBJ1-1
CDR3nt: TGTGCCAGCAGCCAACAGGTGATGAACACTGAAGCTTTCTTT
CDR3aa: CASSQQVMNTEAFF

d_gene: NA
abundance: few
v_gene: TRBV19
j_gene: TRBJ2-2
CDR3nt: TGTGCCTCATCGACAGGGAGGGGGGCTGGGGAGCTGTTTTTT
CDR3aa: CASSTGRGAGELFF

d_gene: NA
abundance: NA
v_gene: TRBV12-3/TRBV12-4
j_gene: TRBJ2-2
CDR3nt: TGTGCCAGCACCTTGGGTCCAAGGGAGCTGTTTTTT
CDR3aa: CASTLGPRELFF

d_gene: NA
abundance: NA
v_gene: TRBV7-9
j_gene: TRBJ1-3
CDR3nt: TGTGCCAGCAGCCCGGGGACCGTTGGAAACACCATATATTTT
CDR3aa: CASSPGTVGNTIYF

d_gene: NA
abundance: NA
v_gene: TRBV4-2
j_gene: TRBJ1-5
CDR3nt: TGTGCCAGCAGCCAAGAGGCGTATAGCAATCAGCCCCAGCATTTT
CDR3aa: CASSQEAYSNQPQHF

d_gene: TRBD1
abundance: many
v_gene: TRBV2
j_gene: TRBJ2-3
CDR3nt: TGTGCCAGCAGTGAATTGGCTGGGACAGGGATTGGTACAGATACGCAGTATTTT
CDR3aa: CASSELAGTGIGTDTQYF

d_gene: NA
abundance: few
v_gene: TRBV6-1
j_gene: TRBJ1-1
CDR3nt: TGTGCCAGCAGACACCCGACGAGGGGCCACACTGAAGCTTTCTTT
CDR3aa: CASRHPTRGHTEAFF

d_gene: NA
abundance: many
v_gene: TRBV20-1
j_gene: TRBJ2-7
CDR3nt: TGCAGTGCTAGGGCAGGACGGGCGTTTGGAGAGCAGTACTTC
CDR3aa: CSARAGRAFGEQYF

d_gene: NA
abundance: NA
v_gene: TRBV9
j_gene: TRBJ1-3
CDR3nt: TGTGCCAGCAGCGTTGACGGGACTGGAAGCACCATATATTTT
CDR3aa: CASSVDGTGSTIYF

d_gene: TRBD1
abundance: NA
v_gene: TRBV6-1
j_gene: TRBJ1-4
CDR3nt: TGTGCCAGCAGTGAAAAGGGACAGTACCATGAAAAACTGTTTTTT
CDR3aa: CASSEKGQYHEKLFF

d_gene: NA
abundance: few
v_gene: TRBV10-2
j_gene: TRBJ2-3
CDR3nt: TGCGCCAGCAGGGACAGCACAGATACGCAGTATTTT
CDR3aa: CASRDSTDTQYF

d_gene: TRBD1
abundance: few
v_gene: TRBV20-1
j_gene: TRBJ1-1
CDR3nt: TGCAGTGCTTTAAGGGACAGCAAAAACACTGAAGCTTTCTTT
CDR3aa: CSALRDSKNTEAFF

d_gene: TRBD1
abundance: NA
v_gene: TRBV6-6
j_gene: TRBJ2-2
CDR3nt: TGTGCCGGGCGGAGACAGGGCTCCACCGGGGAGCTGTTTTTT
CDR3aa: CAGRRQGSTGELFF

d_gene: NA
abundance: NA
v_gene: TRBV7-2
j_gene: TRBJ2-1
CDR3nt: TGTGCCAGCAGCTTATTCCATGAGCAGTTCTTC
CDR3aa: CASSLFHEQFF

d_gene: NA
abundance: few
v_gene: TRBV29-1
j_gene: TRBJ2-1
CDR3nt: TGCAGCGTTGGATGGGGGGTCTACAATGAGCAGTTCTTC
CDR3aa: CSVGWGVYNEQFF

d_gene: TRBD1
abundance: NA
v_gene: TRBV6-2/TRBV6-3
j_gene: TRBJ1-5
CDR3nt: TGTGCCAGCAGTTACCAGGGGGCTCAGCCCCAGCATTTT
CDR3aa: CASSYQGAQPQHF